These 27 T cell receptor beta chains originate from one sample sequenced in a study of T cells in Graves' hyperthyroidism and ophthalmopathy. There were TCR beta CDR3 regions amplified from RNA transcripts. HTBI primers drove first-round RT-PCR of the TCR CDR3. Each CDR3 protein gets one entry after TCRdb re-called the multiplex PCR reads with MiXCR. Among roughly 600,000 distinct CDR3 sequences listed, roughly 15% were seen once. Sequencing input: blood. The origin of the receptors is a woman between 45 and 65 years old with Graves' ophthalmopathy.

Note on this clonotype: This may be a read error, as it is one base from a much larger clone. Since the CDR3 does not end with the conserved phenylalanine or tryptophan, this likely comes from a read error. The rearrangement joins TRBV20-1 to TRBJ2-1; 8 bases fit TRBD1. Losses at the gene ends were 5 bases for V and 5 bases for J; bases not matched to a gene: 5. This CDR3 spans 13 amino acids. From germline, CDR1 is DFQATT and CDR2 SNEGSKA (reference sequence). DNA of the CDR3: TGCAGTGCTGGACAGGGTGGGGACAATGAGCAGTTCCTC. Translated, it gives CSAGQGGDNEQFL.

In its sample, this clonotype was seen many times. The chain combines TRBV6-2 or TRBV6-3 with TRBJ2-1; 7 bases agree with TRBD2. Germline lookup yields CDR1 MNHEY and CDR2 SVGEGT. The CDR3 has 18 amino acids. The V and J ends lost 0 bases and 8 bases, in that order; junction bases with no gene match: 16. CDR3 nucleotide sequence: TGTGCCAGCAGTTACTCGAATCATTGGCGGGAGCAAGACGATGAGCAGTTCTTC. Residues: CASSYSNHWREQDDEQFF.

This clonotype was recorded at least ten times. The chain links TRBV7-9 to TRBJ2-7, with TRBD2 matching 12 bases. V shed 6 bases, J shed 6 bases, and the junction held 6 bases outside the gene matches. CDR3 length equals 14 residues. CDR1 and CDR2 from the germline V gene are SEHNR and FQNEAQ (reference sequence). CDR3 nucleotides: TGTGCCAGCAGTCCTAGCGGGAGGGCGGGCGAGCAGTACTTC. Residues: CASSPSGRAGEQYF.

Ten or more counts support this clonotype. V is TRBV5-1 and J is TRBJ2-1, with TRBD2 matching over 11 bases. This CDR3 is 16 amino acids long. The germline CDR1 and CDR2 sequences are SGHRS and YFSETQ. V trimming: 4 bases; J trimming: 5 bases; junction bases outside the gene matches: 8. DNA of the CDR3: TGCGCCAGCAGCCTTACCGGGACTAGCGGAAACAATGAGCAGTTCTTC. Protein sequence: CASSLTGTSGNNEQFF.

The chain has TRBV5-6 and TRBJ2-7, with TRBD2 matching 8 bases. The CDR3 runs 14 residues. The trim removed 3 bases at V and 3 bases at J, leaving 5 bases unmatched. Germline V lookup: CDR1 SGHDT, CDR2 YYEEEE. The CDR3 is CASSSGGGYYEQYF. The DNA for the CDR3 is TGTGCCAGCAGCTCGGGGGGGGGGTACTACGAGCAGTACTTC. Variable domain in full (rest from reference TRBV5-6 and TRBJ2-7): DAGVTQSPTHLIKTRGQQVTLRCSPKSGHDTVSWYQQALGQGPQFIFQYYEEEERQRGNFPDRFSGHQFPNYSSELNVNALLLGDSALYLCASSSGGGYYEQYFGPGTRLTVT.

This clonotype was counted a few times. The CDR3 loop is CASRTTRGQSYNEQFF. For the CDR3, the DNA is TGTGCCAGCAGAACCACCAGGGGCCAATCCTACAATGAGCAGTTCTTC. V usage is TRBV11-2 and J usage is TRBJ2-1; tentative D call: TRBD1 (6 bases). V gave up 6 bases and J gave up 1 base, with 16 bases separating them. CDR1 SGHAT and CDR2 FQNNGV come from the germline V gene. The CDR3 sequence is 16 residues long.

In regard to this clonotype: This may come from a read error, since a much larger clone is one base off. The chain employs TRBV20-1 and TRBJ2-1; a possible D gene is TRBD2 (6 bases). Germline V lookup: CDR1 DFQATT, CDR2 SNEGSKA (reference sequence). Deletions cut 5 bases from V and 0 bases from J, with 20 bases between. The CDR3 has 17 amino acids. The CDR3 region has the DNA TGCAGTGCTGGAGGAGCGGGCCCTTCCTCCTCCTACAATGAGCAGTTCTTC. This gives the protein CSAGGAGPSSSYNEQFF.

The chain couples TRBV6-2 or TRBV6-3 to TRBJ1-6; 9 bases agree with TRBD1. This CDR3 contains 15 residues. Germline CDR1 and CDR2: MNHEY and SVGEGT. V trimming: 7 bases; J trimming: 8 bases; junction bases outside the gene matches: 9. CDR3 residues: CASTETGTGYSPLHF. In DNA, the CDR3 is TGTGCCAGCACCGAGACCGGGACAGGGTATTCACCCCTCCACTTT.

This clonotype was recorded many times. V is TRBV28 and J is TRBJ1-5; possible D gene TRBD1, 6 bases. The CDR3 runs 15 residues. Germline lookup yields CDR1 MDHEN and CDR2 SYDVKM. Trimming removed 6 bases from V and 2 bases from J, with 14 bases in between. The CDR3 protein is CASRSRGGGNQPQHF. CDR3 nucleotide sequence: TGTGCCAGCAGGTCCAGGGGTGGAGGCAATCAGCCCCAGCATTTT.

The CDR3 protein is CAYSRGPHREQYF. DNA of the CDR3: TGTGCTTACAGCCGGGGACCCCACCGCGAGCAGTACTTC. The gene calls are TRBV6-1 and TRBJ2-7; tentatively, D is TRBD1 or TRBD2 (5 bases each). Germline V gene lookup returns CDR1 MNHNS and CDR2 SASEGT. The length of the CDR3 is 13 residues.

This clonotype was recorded many times. The gene calls are TRBV27 and TRBJ2-7; 10 bases match TRBD2. The V and J ends lost 5 bases and 0 bases, in that order; junction bases with no gene match: 19. This CDR3 contains 20 residues. Germline-derived CDR1 and CDR2 are MNHEY and SMNVEV (reference sequence). Here the CDR3 reads CASSIIPSGSLSVSSYEQYF. For the CDR3, the DNA is TGTGCCAGCAGTATAATACCTAGCGGGAGCCTAAGTGTAAGCTCCTACGAGCAGTACTTC.

Many counts were recorded for this clonotype. The rearrangement joins TRBV29-1 to TRBJ2-7, with 7 bases identical to TRBD1. The CDR3 is 12 amino acids. V lost 8 bases and J lost 1; bases outside the gene matches: 5. CDR1 is SQVTM and CDR2 is ANQGSEA in the germline V gene. The CDR3 DNA sequence: TGCAGCATAAGACAGGGATCCTACGAGCAGTACTTC. This encodes CSIRQGSYEQYF.

This clonotype was seen many times. The chain has TRBV5-1 and TRBJ1-1; D possibly corresponds to TRBD1 (5 bases). Germline values: CDR1 SGHRS, CDR2 YFSETQ. V was shortened by 5 bases and J by 8 bases, with 13 bases between the two germline ends. This CDR3 is built from 12 residues. Written as DNA, the CDR3 is TGCGCCAGCAGGTACGACAGACCAGAAGCTTTCTTT. It yields the protein CASRYDRPEAFF.

This clonotype was counted at least ten times. V usage is TRBV20-1 and J usage is TRBJ2-1; 13 bases align to TRBD2. Germline V gene lookup returns CDR1 DFQATT and CDR2 SNEGSKA (reference sequence). After removal of 6 bases from V and 7 bases from J, the junction contained 12 bases not matched to a gene. The CDR3 length is 16 residues. In DNA form, the CDR3 reads TGCAGTGCCCTCGTGCGGACTAGCGGGAGTTTAAATGAGCAGTTCTTC. It is translated as CSALVRTSGSLNEQFF.

CDR3 region: CASSHRTGVTYEQYF. In DNA, the CDR3 is TGTGCCAGCAGCCACCGGACAGGGGTGACCTACGAGCAGTACTTC. The chain carries TRBV14 and TRBJ2-7, with 9 bases fitting TRBD1. V was pared by 3 bases and J by 2 bases, with 5 bases of the junction left unmatched. Germline CDR1 is SGHDN and CDR2 is FVKESK. This CDR3 spans 15 amino acids.

This clonotype came up a few times. Just one base apart from a much larger clone, this may be a read error. CDR3 sequence reads: CASSYVFEGFTEAFF. The CDR3 nucleotides are TGTGCCAGCAGTTACGTGTTTGAGGGCTTCACTGAAGCTTTCTTT. V gene TRBV6-5 combines with J gene TRBJ1-1; D is ambiguous. CDR1 and CDR2 from the germline V gene are MNHEY and SVGAGI. V was clipped by 2 bases and J by 4 bases, with 14 bases between them. This CDR3 contains 15 residues.

This clonotype was seen many times. V usage is TRBV5-5 and J usage is TRBJ2-1; D possibly corresponds to TRBD1 (5 bases). V lost 5 bases and J lost 1, with 16 bases in between. Per the germline V gene, CDR1 is SGHKS and CDR2 is YYEKEE (reference sequence). The CDR3 extends over 16 amino acids. The CDR3 reads CASRPDRGQSYNEQFF. CDR3 DNA: TGTGCCAGCAGACCCGACAGAGGTCAATCCTACAATGAGCAGTTCTTC. Full variable domain (missing parts from reference TRBV5-5 and TRBJ2-1): DAGVTQSPTHLIKTRGQQVTLRCSPISGHKSVSWYQQVLGQGPQFIFQYYEKEERGRGNFPDRFSARQFPNYSSELNVNALLLGDSALYLCASRPDRGQSYNEQFFGPGTRLTVL.

The table lists this clonotype with many counts. DNA for the CDR3: TGTGCCAGCAGTCCAGGGATCTACGAGCAGTACTTC. The encoded protein is CASSPGIYEQYF. The V call is TRBV2, the J call TRBJ2-7; TRBD1 is a possible D gene (5 bases). Trimming left V 5 bases short and J 3 bases short, with 8 bases between. In germline, CDR1 is SNHLY, CDR2 FYNNEI. The CDR3 contains 12 residues.

At least ten counts were recorded for this clonotype. The junction departs from germline at one end; a sequencing error may be responsible. CDR3 sequence: CASSPQRVGELFF. CDR3 bases: TGTGCTAGCAGCCCCCAGCGGGTCGGGGAGCTGTTTTTT. This chain links TRBV7-7 with TRBJ2-2; weak D call: TRBD2 (6 bases). The V gene's germline CDR1 is SSHAT and CDR2 FNYEAQ (reference sequence). CDR3 length: 13 residues. Complete variable domain (other parts from reference TRBV7-7 and TRBJ2-2): GAGVSQSPRYKVTKRGQDVTLRCDPISSHATLYWYQQALGQGPEFLTYFNYEAQPDKSGLPSDRFSAERPEGSISTLTIQRTEQRDSAMYRCASSPQRVGELFFGEGSRLTVL.

This clonotype was seen repeatedly, ten times or more. V is TRBV18 and J is TRBJ2-1; D call uncertain. Trimming cost V 3 bases and J 5 bases, with 5 bases left between them. The CDR3 is 12 residues long. Germline loops: CDR1 KGHSH, CDR2 LQKENI. The CDR3 here is CASSPPNNEQFF. The CDR3 nucleotides are TGTGCCAGCTCACCCCCCAACAATGAGCAGTTCTTC.

This clonotype was seen many times. The J gene is TRBJ2-3, the V gene TRBV18; perhaps TRBD2 as D (6 bases). V dropped 3 bases and J dropped 8 bases, with 24 bases sitting between them. The CDR3 length is 17 residues. Germline lookup yields CDR1 KGHSH and CDR2 LQKENI. In nucleotides, the CDR3 is TGTGCCAGCTCACCCCAGGGACTTTCCCCGTTATGGGTTACGCAGTATTTT. The encoded protein is CASSPQGLSPLWVTQYF.

This clonotype was observed many times. The chain recombines TRBV12-3 or TRBV12-4 with TRBJ1-3; D might be TRBD1 (6 bases). V lost 6 bases to trimming and J lost 0 bases, with 9 bases between them. CDR3 length: 14 residues. CDR3 sequence reads: CASRTGHSGNTIYF. The CDR3 nucleotides read TGTGCCAGCAGGACGGGACACTCTGGAAACACCATATATTTT.

This clonotype appeared a few times. The chain joins TRBV9 to TRBJ2-4; TRBD2 agrees at 8 bases. V dropped 3 bases and J dropped 7; count of bases not matched to a gene: 9. Per germline, CDR1 SGDLS and CDR2 YYNGEE. The CDR3 runs to 15 residues. The CDR3 loop is CASSEGLATGNIQYF. For the CDR3, the DNA is TGTGCCAGCAGCGAAGGACTAGCAACTGGGAACATTCAGTACTTC.

In this sample, this clonotype turned up once. The junction departs from the called germline gene at one end, perhaps through a read error. V and J are TRBV4-3 and TRBJ2-2, with 7 positions matching TRBD1. The CDR3 consists of 15 residues. CDR1 is LGHNA, CDR2 YSLEER, per germline. Here the CDR3 DNA reads TGCGCCGGCAGCATTAGGGACAGATTCACCGGGGAGCTGTTTTTT. Translating gives CAGSIRDRFTGELFF.

This clonotype was observed many times. The chain has TRBV29-1 and TRBJ2-1; 9 positions match TRBD2. J lost 3 bases, V lost 7 bases, and 7 bases had no gene match. Germline CDR1 reads SQVTM; CDR2 reads ANQGSEA. CDR3 size: 14 residues. The CDR3 is CSGGREGLYNEQFF. The DNA for the CDR3 is TGCAGCGGCGGGAGGGAGGGCCTCTACAATGAGCAGTTCTTC.

The table lists this clonotype with many counts. The rearrangement uses TRBV20-1 and TRBJ2-7, with 8 bases that match TRBD1. The CDR3 runs to 13 residues. Germline CDR1 and CDR2: DFQATT and SNEGSKA (reference sequence). V was pared by 4 bases and J by 2 bases, with 4 bases of the junction left unmatched. The chain's CDR3 is CSAMTGETYEQYF. The CDR3, as DNA: TGCAGTGCTATGACAGGGGAAACCTACGAGCAGTACTTC.

The chain has TRBV7-2 and TRBJ1-6, with 7 bases fitting TRBD1. Germline CDR1 reads SGHTA; CDR2 reads FQGNSA. V dropped 5 bases and J dropped 6; count of bases not matched to a gene: 10. There are 16 residues in the CDR3. CDR3 sequence (DNA): TGTGCCAGCAGCCCCCTCAGGGGGAGCCTTAATTCACCCCTCCACTTT. Encoded protein: CASSPLRGSLNSPLHF.